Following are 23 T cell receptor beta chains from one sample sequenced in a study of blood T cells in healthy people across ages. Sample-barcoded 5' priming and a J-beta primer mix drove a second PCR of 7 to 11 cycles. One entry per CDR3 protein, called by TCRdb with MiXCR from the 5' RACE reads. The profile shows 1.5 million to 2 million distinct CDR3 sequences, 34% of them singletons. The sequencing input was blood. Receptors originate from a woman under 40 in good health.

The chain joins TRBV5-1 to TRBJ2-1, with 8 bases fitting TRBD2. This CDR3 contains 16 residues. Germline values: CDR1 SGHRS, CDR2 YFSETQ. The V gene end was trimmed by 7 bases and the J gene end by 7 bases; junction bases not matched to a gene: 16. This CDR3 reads CASSPTGGGVRNEQFF. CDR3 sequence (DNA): TGCGCCAGCTCCCCGACCGGGGGGGGTGTGAGAAATGAGCAGTTCTTC.

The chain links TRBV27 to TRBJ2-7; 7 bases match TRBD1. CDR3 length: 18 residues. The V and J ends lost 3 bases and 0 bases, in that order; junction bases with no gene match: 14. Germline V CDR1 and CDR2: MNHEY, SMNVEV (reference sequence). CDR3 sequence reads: CASSFLPTRQGSSYEQYF. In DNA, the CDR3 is TGTGCCAGCAGTTTTCTCCCCACGCGACAGGGCAGCTCCTACGAGCAGTACTTC.

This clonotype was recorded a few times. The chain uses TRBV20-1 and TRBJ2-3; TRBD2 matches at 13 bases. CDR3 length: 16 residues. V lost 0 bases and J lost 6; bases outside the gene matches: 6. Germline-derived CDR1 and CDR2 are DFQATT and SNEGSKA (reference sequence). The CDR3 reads CSARDRLAGGSDTQYF. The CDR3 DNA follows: TGCAGTGCTAGAGATCGACTAGCGGGAGGTTCGGATACGCAGTATTTT.

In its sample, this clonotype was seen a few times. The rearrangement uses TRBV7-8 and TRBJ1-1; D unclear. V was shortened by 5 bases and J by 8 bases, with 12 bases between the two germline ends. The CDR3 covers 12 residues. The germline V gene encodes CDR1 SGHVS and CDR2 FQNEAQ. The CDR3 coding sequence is TGTGCCAGCAGCGCCAGATCACCAGAAGCTTTCTTT. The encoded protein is CASSARSPEAFF.

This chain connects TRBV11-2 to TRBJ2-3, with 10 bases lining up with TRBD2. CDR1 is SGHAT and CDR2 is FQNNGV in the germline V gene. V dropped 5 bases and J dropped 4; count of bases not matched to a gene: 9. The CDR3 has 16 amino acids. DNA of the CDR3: TGTGCCAGCAGCGCTCCTAGCGGGAGCGGGGCAGATACGCAGTATTTT. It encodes CASSAPSGSGADTQYF.

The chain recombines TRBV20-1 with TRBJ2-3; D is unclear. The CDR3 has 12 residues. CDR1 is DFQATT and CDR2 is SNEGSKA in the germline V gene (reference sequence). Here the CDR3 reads CVAVTGTDTQYF. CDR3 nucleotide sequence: TGCGTAGCTGTGACCGGCACAGATACGCAGTATTTT.

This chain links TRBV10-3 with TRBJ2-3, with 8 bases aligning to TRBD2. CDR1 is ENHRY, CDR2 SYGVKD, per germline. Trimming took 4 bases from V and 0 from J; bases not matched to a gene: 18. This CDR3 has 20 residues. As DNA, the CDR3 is TGTGCCATCAGTGGCCCCCTTAAAGCGGGAGTTATAACTAGCACAGATACGCAGTATTTT. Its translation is CAISGPLKAGVITSTDTQYF.

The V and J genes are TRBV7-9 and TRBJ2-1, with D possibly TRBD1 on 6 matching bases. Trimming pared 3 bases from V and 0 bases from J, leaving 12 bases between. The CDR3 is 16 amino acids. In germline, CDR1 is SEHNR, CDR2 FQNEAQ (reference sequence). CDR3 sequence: CASSLVRGYSYNEQFF. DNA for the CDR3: TGTGCCAGCAGCTTGGTAAGGGGGTACTCCTACAATGAGCAGTTCTTC. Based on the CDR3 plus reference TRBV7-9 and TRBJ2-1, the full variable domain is DTGVSQNPRHKITKRGQNVTFRCDPISEHNRLYWYRQTLGQGPEFLTYFQNEAQLEKSRLLSDRFSAERPKGSFSTLEIQRTEQGDSAMYLCASSLVRGYSYNEQFFGPGTRLTVL.

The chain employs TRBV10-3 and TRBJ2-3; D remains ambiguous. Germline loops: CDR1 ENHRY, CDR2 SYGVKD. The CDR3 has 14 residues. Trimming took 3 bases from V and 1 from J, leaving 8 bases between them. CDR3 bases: TGTGCCATCAGTGAAGAGGACGGCACAGATACGCAGTATTTT. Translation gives CAISEEDGTDTQYF.

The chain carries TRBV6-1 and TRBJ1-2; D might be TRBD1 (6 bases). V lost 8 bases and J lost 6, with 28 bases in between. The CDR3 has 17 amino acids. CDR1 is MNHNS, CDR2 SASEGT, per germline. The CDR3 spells CASRTRPGTTTVHGYTF. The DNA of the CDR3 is TGTGCCAGCCGCACCCGACCCGGGACAACCACTGTACATGGCTACACCTTC.

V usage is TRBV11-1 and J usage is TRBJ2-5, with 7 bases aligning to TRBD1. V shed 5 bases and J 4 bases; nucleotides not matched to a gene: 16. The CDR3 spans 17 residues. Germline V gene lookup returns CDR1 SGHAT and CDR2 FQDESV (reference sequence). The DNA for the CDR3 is TGTGCCAGCAGCACCGGGACAGAAGGCCCCATTAGAGAGACCCAGTACTTC. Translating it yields CASSTGTEGPIRETQYF.

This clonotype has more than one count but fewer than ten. CDR3 DNA sequence: TGTGCCAGCAGGGGGGGACTAGCCAGCGATGAGCAGTTCTTC. Its translation is CASRGGLASDEQFF. This chain uses TRBV2 with TRBJ2-1, with 9 bases aligning to TRBD2. The CDR3 is 14 residues long. J gave up 8 bases and V 6 bases, and 8 bases lay outside the gene matches. From germline, CDR1 is SNHLY and CDR2 FYNNEI.

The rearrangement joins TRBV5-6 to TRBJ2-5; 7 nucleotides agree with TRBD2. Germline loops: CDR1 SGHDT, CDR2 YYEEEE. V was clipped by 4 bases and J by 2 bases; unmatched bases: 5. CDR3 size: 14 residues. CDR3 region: CASSQLAPQETQYF. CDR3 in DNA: TGTGCCAGCAGCCAACTAGCGCCTCAAGAGACCCAGTACTTC.

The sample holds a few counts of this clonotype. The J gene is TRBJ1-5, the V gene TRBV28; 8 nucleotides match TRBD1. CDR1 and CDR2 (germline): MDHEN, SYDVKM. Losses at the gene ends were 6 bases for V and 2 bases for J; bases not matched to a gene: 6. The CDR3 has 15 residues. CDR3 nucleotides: TGTGCCAGCAGGACTCTGGACAGGGGCAATCAGCCCCAGCATTTT. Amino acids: CASRTLDRGNQPQHF.

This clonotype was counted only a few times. The CDR3 is CASSLYRVDYGYTF. In DNA, the CDR3 is TGTGCCAGCAGTTTATACAGGGTCGACTATGGCTACACCTTC. This sequence joins TRBV28 and TRBJ1-2; perhaps TRBD1 as D (6 bases). The germline CDR1 and CDR2 sequences are MDHEN and SYDVKM. V gave up 1 base and J gave up 3 bases, with 9 bases separating them. The length of the CDR3 is 14 residues.

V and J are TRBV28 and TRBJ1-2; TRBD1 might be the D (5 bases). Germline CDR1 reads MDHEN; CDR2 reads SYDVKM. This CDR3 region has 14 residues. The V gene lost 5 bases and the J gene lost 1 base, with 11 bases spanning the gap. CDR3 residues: CASSPGGVNYGYTF. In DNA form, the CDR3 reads TGTGCCAGCAGTCCCGGGGGAGTTAACTATGGCTACACCTTC.

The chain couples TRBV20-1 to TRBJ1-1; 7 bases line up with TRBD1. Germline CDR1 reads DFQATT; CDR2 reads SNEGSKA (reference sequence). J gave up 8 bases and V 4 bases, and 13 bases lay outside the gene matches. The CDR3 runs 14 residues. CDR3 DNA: TGCAGTGCTACCCAGGCGAAGGGGGCAGCAGAAGCTTTCTTT. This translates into CSATQAKGAAEAFF.

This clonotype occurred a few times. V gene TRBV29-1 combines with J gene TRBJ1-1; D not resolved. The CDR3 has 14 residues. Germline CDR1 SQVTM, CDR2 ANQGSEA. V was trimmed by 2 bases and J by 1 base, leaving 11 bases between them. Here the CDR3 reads CSVELLEANTEAFF. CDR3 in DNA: TGCAGCGTTGAACTCCTCGAGGCGAACACTGAAGCTTTCTTT.

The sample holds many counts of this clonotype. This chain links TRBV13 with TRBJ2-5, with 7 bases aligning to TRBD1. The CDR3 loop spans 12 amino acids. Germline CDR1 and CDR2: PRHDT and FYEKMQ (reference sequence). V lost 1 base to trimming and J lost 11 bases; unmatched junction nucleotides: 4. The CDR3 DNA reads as TGTGCCAGCAGCTTAGTACAGGGGTGGCAGTACTTC. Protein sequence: CASSLVQGWQYF.

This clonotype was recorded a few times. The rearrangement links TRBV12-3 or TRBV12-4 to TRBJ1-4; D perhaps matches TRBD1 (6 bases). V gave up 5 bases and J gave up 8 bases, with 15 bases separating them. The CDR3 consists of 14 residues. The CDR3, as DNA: TGTGCCAGCAGTATCCGTAGAGGGGGGGAAAAACTGTTTTTT. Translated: CASSIRRGGEKLFF.

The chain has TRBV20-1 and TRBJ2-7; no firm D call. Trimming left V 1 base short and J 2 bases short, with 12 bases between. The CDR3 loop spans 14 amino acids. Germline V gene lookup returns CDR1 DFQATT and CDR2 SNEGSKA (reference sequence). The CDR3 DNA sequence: TGCAGTGCTAGAGGTCCTCCTCTCCCCTACGAGCAGTACTTC. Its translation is CSARGPPLPYEQYF.

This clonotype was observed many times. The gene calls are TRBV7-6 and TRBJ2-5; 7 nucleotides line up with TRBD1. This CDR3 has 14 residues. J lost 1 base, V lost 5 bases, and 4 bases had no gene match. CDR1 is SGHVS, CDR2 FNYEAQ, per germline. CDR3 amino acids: CASSPRGLQETQYF. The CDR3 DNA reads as TGTGCCAGCAGCCCAAGGGGGCTCCAAGAGACCCAGTACTTC.

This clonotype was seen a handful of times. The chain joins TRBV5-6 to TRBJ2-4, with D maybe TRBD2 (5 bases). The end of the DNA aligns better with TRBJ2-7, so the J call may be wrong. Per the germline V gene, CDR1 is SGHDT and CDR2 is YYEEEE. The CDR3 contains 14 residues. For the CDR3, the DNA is TGTGCCAGCAGCTTGAGGTCTAGCTTCTACGAGCAGTACTTC. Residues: CASSLRSSFYEQYF.